This T cell receptor beta chain derives from a study of blood T cell repertoires in COVID-19. Per the germline V gene, CDR1 is KGHSH and CDR2 is LQKENI. CDR3 length: 16 amino acids. Trimming cost V 6 bases and J 10 bases; bases outside gene matches: 19. This table comes from immunoSEQ multiplex PCR, and its TCRdb copy is limited to in-frame clones, with some not included. The sample includes about 200,000 clones, 85% of them seen just once. Sample: PBMCs or T cells enriched from blood (not recorded which). The chain has TRBV18 and TRBJ1-1; TRBD1 agrees at 8 bases. The TCR was taken from a man in his forties or fifties who had recovered from COVID-19. DNA for the CDR3: TGTGCCAGCTCCCCCCAACACGATCGACAGGGGATTAGAGCTTTCTTT. It encodes CASSPQHDRQGIRAFF. The full variable domain, in which reference TRBV18 and TRBJ1-1 provide the parts outside the CDR3, is NAGVMQNPRHLVRRRGQEARLRCSPMKGHSHVYWYRQLPEEGLKFMVYLQKENIIDESGMPKERFSAEFPKEGPSILRIQQVVRGDSAAYFCASSPQHDRQGIRAFFGQGTRLTVV.